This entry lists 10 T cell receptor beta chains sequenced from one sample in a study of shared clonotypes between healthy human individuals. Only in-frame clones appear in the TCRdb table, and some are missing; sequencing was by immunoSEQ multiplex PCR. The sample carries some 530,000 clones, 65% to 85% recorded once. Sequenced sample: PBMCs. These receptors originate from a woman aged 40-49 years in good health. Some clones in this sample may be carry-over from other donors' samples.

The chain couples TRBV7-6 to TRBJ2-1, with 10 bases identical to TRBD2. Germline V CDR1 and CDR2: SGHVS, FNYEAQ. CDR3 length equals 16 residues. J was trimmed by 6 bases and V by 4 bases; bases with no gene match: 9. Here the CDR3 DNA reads TGTGCCAGCAGCTCCAGCGGGAGGGCAGGGGGCAATGAGCAGTTCTTC. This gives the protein CASSSSGRAGGNEQFF. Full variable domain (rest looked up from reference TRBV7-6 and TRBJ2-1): GAGVSQSPRYKVTKRGQDVALRCDPISGHVSLYWYRQALGQGPEFLTYFNYEAQQDKSGLPNDRFSAERPEGSISTLTIQRTEQRDSAMYRCASSSSGRAGGNEQFFGPGTRLTVL.

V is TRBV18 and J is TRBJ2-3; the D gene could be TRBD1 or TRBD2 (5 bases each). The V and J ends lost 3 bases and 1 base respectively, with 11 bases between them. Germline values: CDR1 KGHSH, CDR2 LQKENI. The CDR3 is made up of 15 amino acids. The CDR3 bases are TGTGCCAGCTCACCCTGGGGGATGGGCACAGATACGCAGTATTTT. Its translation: CASSPWGMGTDTQYF.

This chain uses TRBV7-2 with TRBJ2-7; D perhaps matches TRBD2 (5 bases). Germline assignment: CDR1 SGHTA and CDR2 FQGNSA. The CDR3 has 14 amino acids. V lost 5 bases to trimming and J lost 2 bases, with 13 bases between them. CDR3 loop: CASSPSGPAYEQYF. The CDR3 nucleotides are TGTGCCAGCAGCCCGAGCGGACCCGCCTACGAGCAGTACTTC.

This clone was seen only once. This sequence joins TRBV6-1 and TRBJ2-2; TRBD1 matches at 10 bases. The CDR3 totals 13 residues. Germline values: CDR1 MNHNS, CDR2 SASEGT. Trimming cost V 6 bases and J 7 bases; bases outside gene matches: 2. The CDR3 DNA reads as TGTGCCAGCAGGACAGGGGGCAGCGGGGAGCTGTTTTTT. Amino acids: CASRTGGSGELFF.

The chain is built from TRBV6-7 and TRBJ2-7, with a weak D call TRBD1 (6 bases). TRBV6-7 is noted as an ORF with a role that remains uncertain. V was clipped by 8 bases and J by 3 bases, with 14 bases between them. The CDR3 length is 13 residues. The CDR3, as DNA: TGTGCCAGCGAACTCAGGGGCTGCTACGAGCAGTACTTC. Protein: CASELRGCYEQYF.

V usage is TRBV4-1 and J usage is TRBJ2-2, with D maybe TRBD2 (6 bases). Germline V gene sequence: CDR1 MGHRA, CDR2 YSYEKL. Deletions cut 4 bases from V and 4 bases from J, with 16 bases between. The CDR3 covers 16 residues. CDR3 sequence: CASSPLGLIITGELFF. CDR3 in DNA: TGCGCCAGCAGCCCCCTGGGACTTATTATCACCGGGGAGCTGTTTTTT.

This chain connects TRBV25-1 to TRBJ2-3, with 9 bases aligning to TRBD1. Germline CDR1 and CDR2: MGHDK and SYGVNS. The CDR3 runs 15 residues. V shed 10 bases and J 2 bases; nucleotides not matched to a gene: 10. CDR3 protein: CATAPGQGPTDTQYF. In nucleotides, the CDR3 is TGTGCCACCGCCCCGGGACAGGGACCCACAGATACGCAGTATTTT. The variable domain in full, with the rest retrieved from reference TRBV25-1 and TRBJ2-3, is EADIYQTPRYLVIGTGKKITLECSQTMGHDKMYWYQQDPGMELHLIHYSYGVNSTEKGDLSSESTVSRIRTEHFPLTLESARPSHTSQYLCATAPGQGPTDTQYFGPGTRLTVL.

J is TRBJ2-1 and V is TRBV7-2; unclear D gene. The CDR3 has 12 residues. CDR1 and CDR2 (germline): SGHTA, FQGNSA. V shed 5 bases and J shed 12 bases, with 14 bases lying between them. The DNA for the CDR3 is TGTGCCAGCAGCCACCCGGGTGGAACGCAGTTCTTC. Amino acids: CASSHPGGTQFF.

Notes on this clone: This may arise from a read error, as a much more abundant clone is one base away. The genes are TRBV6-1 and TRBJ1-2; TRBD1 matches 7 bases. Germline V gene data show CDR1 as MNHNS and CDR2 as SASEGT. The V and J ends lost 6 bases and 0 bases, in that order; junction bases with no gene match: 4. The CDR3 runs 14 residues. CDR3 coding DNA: TGTGCCAGCAGCCGGGACAGATCTAACTATGGCTACACCTTC. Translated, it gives CASSRDRSNYGYTF.

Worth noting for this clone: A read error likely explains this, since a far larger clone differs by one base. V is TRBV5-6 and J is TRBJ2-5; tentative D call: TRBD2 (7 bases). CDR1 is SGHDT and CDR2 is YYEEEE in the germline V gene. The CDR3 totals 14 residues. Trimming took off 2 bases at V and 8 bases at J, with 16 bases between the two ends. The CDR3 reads CASSFGGAPDTQYF. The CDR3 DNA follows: TGTGCCAGCAGCTTTGGGGGGGCTCCAGATACCCAGTACTTC.